What follows are 23 T cell receptor beta chains derived from one specimen sequenced in a study of CD8 T cells in Susac syndrome. An amount of RNA that ranged from roughly 0.5 to 1 ug was reverse transcribed with random hexamers. MiXCR, applied by TCRdb to the immunoSEQ multiplex PCR reads, yields one record per CDR3 protein. This table holds under 200,000 distinct CDR3 sequences, about 92% found once. Material: CD4+ T cells from PBMCs. The source is a human donor in good health.

V gene TRBV5-6 combines with J gene TRBJ2-3; 7 bases are a match to TRBD2. The germline V gene has CDR1 SGHDT and CDR2 YYEEEE. Trimming cost V 0 bases and J 6 bases; bases outside gene matches: 10. This CDR3 is 16 amino acids long. The CDR3 is CASSLVAGEGPDTQYF. In DNA form, the CDR3 reads TGTGCCAGCAGCTTGGTGGCGGGAGAAGGTCCGGATACGCAGTATTTT.

This sequence joins TRBV5-1 and TRBJ1-1, with 7 positions matching TRBD1. The CDR3 has 15 residues. V lost 3 bases to trimming and J lost 1 base; unmatched junction nucleotides: 6. Germline loops: CDR1 SGHRS, CDR2 YFSETQ. Here the CDR3 reads CASSSRTGWNTEAFF. The CDR3, as DNA: TGCGCCAGCAGCTCCAGGACAGGCTGGAACACTGAAGCTTTCTTT.

This sequence joins TRBV6-2 or TRBV6-3 and TRBJ2-5; D is possibly TRBD1 (5 bases). Looked up from germline, CDR1 is MNHEY and CDR2 is SVGEGT. CDR3 length: 17 amino acids. The germline V and J ends were trimmed by 5 bases and 0 bases, with 19 bases remaining between them. CDR3 sequence reads: CASSKGLRDFYQETQYF. DNA of the CDR3: TGTGCCAGCAGTAAGGGGTTGCGAGACTTTTACCAAGAGACCCAGTACTTC.

The chain combines TRBV6-1 with TRBJ1-3; 7 nucleotides match TRBD1. From germline, CDR1 is MNHNS and CDR2 SASEGT. After removal of 6 bases from V and 0 bases from J, the junction contained 8 bases not matched to a gene. The CDR3 extends over 16 amino acids. CDR3 DNA sequence: TGTGCCAGCAGCACGGGGACAGCATCCTCTGGAAACACCATATATTTT. Translation: CASSTGTASSGNTIYF.

The gene calls are TRBV6-2 or TRBV6-3 and TRBJ2-7; tentatively, D is TRBD1 (6 bases). CDR1 and CDR2 from the germline V gene are MNHEY and SVGEGT. This CDR3 region has 14 residues. Trimming shortened V by 5 bases and J by 6 bases, and 17 bases separated the two germline ends. CDR3 in DNA: TGTGCCAGCAGTAATACAGGGCTTTATTTCGAGCAGTACTTC. Protein sequence: CASSNTGLYFEQYF.

The J gene is TRBJ2-5, the V gene TRBV6-4, with 7 bases fitting TRBD1. The CDR3 spans 14 residues. CDR1 and CDR2 from the germline V gene are MRHNA and SNTAGT. With 6 bases clipped from V and 5 bases from J, the junction kept 9 bases outside the gene matches. CDR3 nucleotide sequence: TGTGCCAGCAGCGGACAGGAGGTTGTGGAGACCCAGTACTTC. This sequence encodes CASSGQEVVETQYF.

The chain is built from TRBV5-1 and TRBJ2-7; 7 bases fit TRBD1. Per germline, CDR1 SGHRS and CDR2 YFSETQ. Trimming took 4 bases from V and 6 from J; bases not matched to a gene: 19. This CDR3 region has 17 residues. The CDR3 loop is CASSPGPTGNGLGEQYF. The CDR3 DNA reads as TGCGCCAGCAGCCCTGGCCCGACAGGGAACGGACTGGGCGAGCAGTACTTC.

The V call is TRBV25-1, the J call TRBJ2-1; D gene ambiguous. The CDR3 sequence is 15 residues long. V was pared by 2 bases and J by 0 bases, with 8 bases between. Germline values: CDR1 MGHDK, CDR2 SYGVNS. The CDR3 is CASSEGSVSYNEQFF. DNA of the CDR3: TGTGCCAGCAGTGAAGGAAGCGTCTCCTACAATGAGCAGTTCTTC.

The chain couples TRBV7-9 to TRBJ1-1; no clear D gene. This CDR3 has 12 residues. The ends were cut back, 6 bases at V and 1 base at J, with 6 bases in the middle. The germline V gene encodes CDR1 SEHNR and CDR2 FQNEAQ (reference sequence). The CDR3 DNA follows: TGTGCCAGCAGACACAGGAACACTGAAGCTTTCTTT. It is translated as CASRHRNTEAFF.

This CDR3 reads CSARGGSGTANTGELFF. The CDR3 nucleotides read TGCAGTGCTAGGGGCGGATCCGGGACAGCGAACACCGGGGAGCTGTTTTTT. The chain is built from TRBV20-1 and TRBJ2-2; 7 positions agree with TRBD1. The germline V gene has CDR1 DFQATT and CDR2 SNEGSKA (reference sequence). V lost 3 bases to trimming and J lost 0 bases; unmatched junction nucleotides: 10. CDR3 length: 17 residues.

The rearrangement links TRBV6-2 or TRBV6-3 to TRBJ2-3; no clear D gene. The V and J ends lost 2 bases and 6 bases respectively, with 6 bases between them. This CDR3 has 12 amino acids. Germline values: CDR1 MNHEY, CDR2 SVGEGT. The CDR3 DNA is TGTGCCAGCAGTTACGGTTTGGATACGCAGTATTTT. Its translation: CASSYGLDTQYF.

The chain recombines TRBV28 with TRBJ2-7; D ambiguous. The CDR3 loop spans 12 amino acids. CDR1 is MDHEN and CDR2 is SYDVKM in the germline V gene. V shed 4 bases and J shed 2 bases, with 6 bases lying between them. The CDR3 region is CASSWATYEQYF. CDR3 sequence (DNA): TGTGCCAGCAGTTGGGCGACCTACGAGCAGTACTTC.

This clonotype was detected only once. The chain carries TRBV5-5 and TRBJ2-7; either TRBD1 or TRBD2 may supply D (5 bases each). Looked up from germline, CDR1 is SGHKS and CDR2 is YYEKEE (reference sequence). The CDR3 loop spans 15 amino acids. V lost 2 bases, J lost 5 bases, and 17 bases lay in between. CDR3 residues: CASSFAGARVHEQYF. DNA for the CDR3: TGTGCCAGCAGCTTTGCTGGGGCGCGGGTCCACGAGCAGTACTTC.

The genes are TRBV7-9 and TRBJ1-3; possibly TRBD1 for D (6 bases). CDR1 and CDR2 (germline): SEHNR, FQNEAQ (reference sequence). The CDR3 covers 11 residues. V was clipped by 0 bases and J by 16 bases, with 10 bases between them. The CDR3 reads CASSLAGALYF. In nucleotides, the CDR3 is TGTGCCAGCAGCTTAGCGGGGGCTCTTTATTTT.

The J gene is TRBJ1-2, the V gene TRBV20-1; unclear D gene. V lost 6 bases and J lost 2, with 10 bases in between. This CDR3 is 12 amino acids long. The V gene's germline CDR1 is DFQATT and CDR2 SNEGSKA (reference sequence). Here the CDR3 DNA reads TGCAGTGCCGCGGACGGAAACTATGGCTACACCTTC. Protein: CSAADGNYGYTF.

This clonotype showed up just once. The V call is TRBV20-1, the J call TRBJ2-3, with 8 bases matching TRBD2. The V gene end was trimmed by 3 bases and the J gene end by 0 bases; junction bases not matched to a gene: 8. From germline, CDR1 is DFQATT and CDR2 SNEGSKA (reference sequence). The CDR3 length is 16 residues. Here the CDR3 reads CSASGTSGTSTDTQYF. CDR3 coding DNA: TGCAGTGCTAGCGGAACTAGCGGAACTAGCACAGATACGCAGTATTTT.

CDR3 loop: CASSFFARGGETGELFF. The CDR3 nucleotides are TGCGCCAGCAGCTTTTTTGCTCGAGGAGGCGAGACCGGGGAGCTGTTTTTT. The V call is TRBV5-1, the J call TRBJ2-2, with a possible D match to TRBD2 (5 bases). Trimming took 2 bases from V and 5 from J, leaving 19 bases between them. CDR1 and CDR2 from the germline V gene are SGHRS and YFSETQ. The CDR3 extends over 17 amino acids.

This rearrangement joins TRBV7-9 to TRBJ2-5; a weak D match, TRBD2 (5 bases). Trimming stripped 2 bases from V and 5 bases from J, with 12 bases between. Germline-derived CDR1 and CDR2 are SEHNR and FQNEAQ (reference sequence). This CDR3 region has 14 residues. The CDR3 DNA follows: TGTGCCAGCAGCTTAACCTCCAGCGGCGAGACCCAGTACTTC. It translates to CASSLTSSGETQYF.

The chain uses TRBV5-6 and TRBJ1-1, with 7 positions matching TRBD1. The CDR3 has 16 residues. Trimming at V came to 7 bases and at J to 4 bases, leaving 16 bases not matched to a gene. From germline, CDR1 is SGHDT and CDR2 YYEEEE. The CDR3, as DNA: TGTGCCAGCCGCCCAACAGGGGAGGGTGGGAGCACTGAAGCTTTCTTT. This encodes CASRPTGEGGSTEAFF.

The chain carries TRBV14 and TRBJ2-2; TRBD1 is a possible D gene (6 bases). Germline V gives CDR1 SGHDN, CDR2 FVKESK. Trimming cost V 8 bases and J 2 bases, with 15 bases left between them. The CDR3 spans 15 residues. CDR3 nucleotides: TGTGCCAGCTCCAGCCGAGGGGGAAACACCGGGGAGCTGTTTTTT. Protein product: CASSSRGGNTGELFF.

This clonotype has just one count. J is TRBJ2-7 and V is TRBV10-2; the D is unclear. CDR3 size: 13 residues. Germline V gene lookup returns CDR1 WSHSY and CDR2 SAAADI. The V gene lost 7 bases and the J gene lost 2 bases, with 12 bases spanning the gap. CDR3 sequence reads: CASNGAEPYEQYF. The CDR3, as DNA: TGCGCCAGCAACGGCGCGGAGCCCTACGAGCAGTACTTC.

This CDR3 is CASSRRVGFQPQHF. The CDR3 coding sequence is TGTGCCAGCAGTCGCCGGGTAGGGTTTCAGCCCCAGCATTTT. The V gene is TRBV28, the J gene TRBJ1-5; D remains unclear. The ends were cut back, 5 bases at V and 6 bases at J, with 14 bases in the middle. This CDR3 is 14 amino acids long. Germline lookup yields CDR1 MDHEN and CDR2 SYDVKM.

This clonotype occurred once. The V call is TRBV7-3, the J call TRBJ1-4; maybe TRBD1 (5 bases). Germline V gene sequence: CDR1 SGHTA, CDR2 FQGTGA. The CDR3 extends over 15 amino acids. V was clipped by 5 bases and J by 8 bases, with 18 bases between them. The CDR3 loop is CASSQNGGSDEKLFF. DNA for the CDR3: TGTGCCAGCAGCCAAAACGGGGGGTCGGACGAAAAACTGTTTTTT. Together with reference TRBV7-3 and TRBJ1-4, the CDR3 gives the full variable domain: GAGVSQTPSNKVTEKGKYVELRCDPISGHTALYWYRQSLGQGPEFLIYFQGTGAADDSGLPNDRFFAVRPEGSVSTLKIQRTERGDSAVYLCASSQNGGSDEKLFFGSGTQLSVL.